The 9 T cell receptor beta chains in this list originate from one sample, sequenced in a study of shared clonotypes between healthy human individuals. The repertoire was sequenced with immunoSEQ multiplex PCR; TCRdb's copy has only in-frame clones and lacks some. The sample lists approximately 440,000 clones, approximately 77% occurring once. Input material: PBMCs. Receptor source: a woman in her forties in good health. Some clones in this sample may be carry-over from other donors' samples.

This clone was picked up a small number of times. The chain couples TRBV29-1 to TRBJ2-7, with 7 bases matching TRBD2. V shed 4 bases and J 3 bases; nucleotides not matched to a gene: 6. This CDR3 region has 13 residues. In germline, CDR1 is SQVTM, CDR2 ANQGSEA. DNA for the CDR3: TGCAGCGTTGGGACTAGGCTAAGCTACGAGCAGTACTTC. It specifies CSVGTRLSYEQYF.

In the case of this clone: A far larger clone is off by one base, so a read error is likely. This chain connects TRBV9 to TRBJ2-3; D unclear. The CDR3 is made up of 12 amino acids. CDR1 and CDR2 (germline): SGDLS, YYNGEE. V lost 4 bases to trimming and J lost 2 bases, with 5 bases between them. The CDR3 bases are TGTGCCAGCAGCACCGACACAGATACGCAGTATTTT. It codes for CASSTDTDTQYF.

This rearrangement joins TRBV6-5 to TRBJ2-7; weak D call: TRBD1 (6 bases). The CDR3 is 13 residues long. Germline CDR1 and CDR2: MNHEY and SVGAGI. V shed 7 bases and J shed 0 bases, with 10 bases lying between them. The CDR3 is CASKRTASYEQYF. The DNA of the CDR3 is TGTGCCAGCAAGCGGACAGCCTCCTACGAGCAGTACTTC.

The count of this clone is one. It may be a read error: a sequence one base away is much more abundant. The J gene is TRBJ1-1, the V gene TRBV2; no clear D gene. The CDR3 is made up of 13 amino acids. The germline gives CDR1 SNHLY, CDR2 FYNNEI. The CDR3 DNA follows: TGTACCAGCAGTGAAGTCCCGAACACTGAAGCTTTCTTT. This gives the protein CTSSEVPNTEAFF.

The chain joins TRBV5-4 to TRBJ1-4, with a tentative D call TRBD1 (6 bases). The CDR3 is made up of 15 amino acids. V was trimmed by 4 bases and J by 2 bases, leaving 12 bases between them. In germline, CDR1 is SGHNT, CDR2 YYREEE (reference sequence). The CDR3 nucleotides read TGTGCCAGCAGCAAGGACAGCTCCACTAATGAAAAACTGTTTTTT. As protein: CASSKDSSTNEKLFF.

As for this clone: A far larger clone is a single base away, which makes a read error likely. The V gene is TRBV29-1, the J gene TRBJ2-5, with D perhaps being TRBD1 or TRBD2 (5 bases each). Germline V gene lookup returns CDR1 SQVTM and CDR2 ANQGSEA. The CDR3 loop spans 15 amino acids. CDR3 region: CSRLRKGTHQEAQYF. The CDR3 DNA follows: TGCAGCCGCCTCCGTAAGGGGACCCACCAAGAGGCCCAGTACTTC. Full variable domain (remainder filled in from reference TRBV29-1 and TRBJ2-5): SAVISQKPSRDICQRGTSLTIQCQVDSQVTMMFWYRQQPGQSLTLIATANQGSEATYESGFVIDKFPISRPNLTFSTLTVSNMSPEDSSIYLCSRLRKGTHQEAQYFGPGTRLLVL.

The chain employs TRBV7-2 and TRBJ2-3, with 7 nucleotides matching TRBD2. The V and J ends lost 1 base and 2 bases, in that order; junction bases with no gene match: 3. This CDR3 is built from 15 residues. Germline V gene lookup returns CDR1 SGHTA and CDR2 FQGNSA. This CDR3 is CASSLEAGITDTQYF. CDR3 nucleotides: TGTGCCAGCAGCTTAGAAGCGGGAATCACAGATACGCAGTATTTT.

The rearrangement uses TRBV2 and TRBJ1-1, with D maybe TRBD1 (5 bases). The CDR3 has 13 amino acids. V was clipped by 7 bases and J by 4 bases, with 13 bases between them. The germline gives CDR1 SNHLY, CDR2 FYNNEI. For the CDR3, the DNA is TGTGCCAGCATCGGGACCTGGGGCACTGAAGCTTTCTTT. Amino acids: CASIGTWGTEAFF.

The rearrangement links TRBV5-1 to TRBJ2-5; D not certain. There are 14 residues in the CDR3. The V and J ends lost 2 bases and 1 base respectively, with 9 bases between them. The germline V gene has CDR1 SGHRS and CDR2 YFSETQ. The CDR3 here is CASSFMQLQETQYF. The CDR3 nucleotides are TGCGCCAGCAGCTTCATGCAGCTCCAAGAGACCCAGTACTTC. Using reference TRBV5-1 and TRBJ2-5 for the parts outside the CDR3, the full variable domain is KAGVTQTPRYLIKTRGQQVTLSCSPISGHRSVSWYQQTPGQGLQFLFEYFSETQRNKGNFPGRFSGRQFSNSRSEMNVSTLELGDSALYLCASSFMQLQETQYFGPGTRLLVL.